These T cell receptor beta chains were read from a single sample in a study of memory CD4+ T cells and cytomegalovirus serostatus. Repertoires were generated with immunoSEQ multiplex PCR, while TCRdb's copy carries only in-frame clones and drops some. The data hold approximately 46,000 clones, with approximately 80% observed a single time. Sequencing was carried out using memory CD4+ T cells from blood. The receptors were gathered from an adult in good health and CMV-seronegative. Each CDR3 is given with its conserved first and last residue. Each record gives: J gene, V gene, clone size, D gene, CDR3 DNA, CDR3 protein. A D gene is named only where the DNA matches it firmly. Some rows mark clone size as missing; the rest say once, few, many or name a class of expanded clone.

J: TRBJ1-6; V: TRBV6-5; size: -; D: -; DNA: TGTGCCACCTCCCAGAGCTCCTATAATTCACCCCTCCACTTT; CDR3: CATSQSSYNSPLHF
J: TRBJ2-3; V: TRBV2; size: -; D: TRBD2; DNA: TGTGCCAGCAGTGGGACTAGCGGGAGCACAGATACGCAGTATTTT; CDR3: CASSGTSGSTDTQYF
J: TRBJ2-7; V: TRBV10-3; size: -; D: TRBD2; DNA: TGTGCCATCAGTGAAACCGGGACTAGCGGTTCCTACGAGCAGTACTTC; CDR3: CAISETGTSGSYEQYF
J: TRBJ1-1; V: TRBV13; size: once; D: -; DNA: TGTGCCAGCAGCGCGTGGGCGGGCGGGGTTGGGGCTTTCTTT; CDR3: CASSAWAGGVGAFF
J: TRBJ1-1; V: TRBV10-3; size: few; D: TRBD1; DNA: TGTGCCATCAGGACAGGGGACACTGAAGCTTTCTTT; CDR3: CAIRTGDTEAFF
J: TRBJ2-7; V: TRBV11-3; size: -; D: TRBD1; DNA: TGTGCCAGCAGCCCAGGGGGCTCCTACGAGCAGTACTTC; CDR3: CASSPGGSYEQYF
J: TRBJ1-1; V: TRBV20-1; size: medium-sized; D: TRBD1; DNA: TGCAGTGCAGGGGACAGGGAAGCTTTCTTT; CDR3: CSAGDREAFF
J: TRBJ1-2; V: TRBV9; size: -; D: -; DNA: TGTGCCAGCAGCGTAGCTCAGGGGATATATGGCTACACCTTC; CDR3: CASSVAQGIYGYTF
J: TRBJ2-7; V: TRBV30; size: -; D: TRBD2; DNA: TGTGCCTGGAGGCCGAGCGGGGCCACCTACGAGCAGTACTTC; CDR3: CAWRPSGATYEQYF
J: TRBJ1-3; V: TRBV5-1; size: -; D: -; DNA: TGCGCCAGCAGACCAACAGGAGTGGGTCGGGACACCATATATTTT; CDR3: CASRPTGVGRDTIYF
J: TRBJ1-5; V: TRBV30; size: -; D: -; DNA: TGTGCCTGGACAGAGGGGGGATTAATAATTGGGGGCCCAAATCAGCCCCAGCATTTT; CDR3: CAWTEGGLIIGGPNQPQHF
J: TRBJ2-2; V: TRBV7-9; size: once; D: -; DNA: TGTGCCAGCAGCTTAGAGACCGCCGGGGAGCTGTTTTTT; CDR3: CASSLETAGELFF
J: TRBJ2-5; V: TRBV4-2; size: -; D: TRBD2; DNA: TGTGCCAGCAGCCGGGGACTAGCGGAGACCCAGTACTTC; CDR3: CASSRGLAETQYF
J: TRBJ1-5; V: TRBV30; size: -; D: -; DNA: TGTGCCTGGAGTGTTTCGGGTCCCCAGCATTTT; CDR3: CAWSVSGPQHF
J: TRBJ2-3; V: TRBV6-1; size: -; D: TRBD2; DNA: TGTGCCAGCAAGGGGCGGGGGAGCACAGATACGCAGTATTTT; CDR3: CASKGRGSTDTQYF
J: TRBJ2-3; V: TRBV10-2; size: -; D: -; DNA: TGCGCCAGCGAGACTGACACAGATACGCAGTATTTT; CDR3: CASETDTDTQYF
J: TRBJ2-2; V: TRBV19; size: -; D: TRBD2; DNA: TGTGCCAGTAGGAGACTAGCGGGAGAGGGCACCGGGGAGCTGTTTTTT; CDR3: CASRRLAGEGTGELFF
J: TRBJ1-1; V: TRBV15; size: -; D: -; DNA: TGTGCCACCAGCAGACAGGGTGGCACTGAAGCTTTCTTT; CDR3: CATSRQGGTEAFF
J: TRBJ2-3; V: TRBV6-1; size: -; D: -; DNA: TGTGCCAGCAGTGAAAAGCGGCTAAGGAGAACAGATACGCAGTATTTT; CDR3: CASSEKRLRRTDTQYF
J: TRBJ2-7; V: TRBV5-1; size: once; D: -; DNA: TGCGCCAGCAGAGAGACGTTCTTCGCGTACGAGCAGTACTTC; CDR3: CASRETFFAYEQYF
J: TRBJ2-1; V: TRBV30; size: -; D: -; DNA: TGTGCTAACGGAAGGGTAGGGCACTACAATGAGCAGTTCTTC; CDR3: CANGRVGHYNEQFF
J: TRBJ1-2; V: TRBV6-6; size: -; D: TRBD1; DNA: TGTGCCAGCAGTCTAAGACAGGGCCACTATGGCTACACCTTC; CDR3: CASSLRQGHYGYTF
J: TRBJ2-2; V: TRBV5-6; size: -; D: TRBD1; DNA: TGTGCCAGCAGCGACCTGGGACAGGGGGACACCGGGGAGCTGTTTTTT; CDR3: CASSDLGQGDTGELFF
J: TRBJ2-5; V: TRBV21-1; size: -; D: -; DNA: TGTGCCGCTATGGAAGAGAGAGCGGTCCAAGAGACCCAGTACTTC; CDR3: CAAMEERAVQETQYF
J: TRBJ2-1; V: TRBV2; size: -; D: -; DNA: TGTGCCAGCACGTTGGAGGTTACCCTAATTCGGACAGACAATGAGCAGTTCTTC; CDR3: CASTLEVTLIRTDNEQFF
J: TRBJ1-1; V: TRBV7-2; size: -; D: -; DNA: TGTGCCAGCAGCTTATTGCAGGGGAACACTGAAGCTTTCTTT; CDR3: CASSLLQGNTEAFF
J: TRBJ2-5; V: TRBV7-2; size: -; D: -; DNA: TGTGCCAGCAGCCCCGGGGTTCAAGAGACCCAGTACTTC; CDR3: CASSPGVQETQYF
J: TRBJ2-5; V: TRBV2; size: -; D: -; DNA: TGTGCCAGCAGTGAAGCGCTTCGGGAGACCCAGTACTTC; CDR3: CASSEALRETQYF
J: TRBJ2-7; V: TRBV30; size: -; D: -; DNA: TGTGCCTGGAGTCCCGGGGATTACGAGCAGTACTTC; CDR3: CAWSPGDYEQYF
J: TRBJ1-1; V: TRBV5-4; size: -; D: -; DNA: TGTGCCAGCAGCTTAGGGGGGTTGACTGAAGCTTTCTTT; CDR3: CASSLGGLTEAFF
J: TRBJ2-5; V: TRBV11-3; size: -; D: TRBD2; DNA: TGTGCCAGCAGCTTAGGACTAGCGGGGAGTTGGGAGACCCAGTACTTC; CDR3: CASSLGLAGSWETQYF
J: TRBJ2-7; V: TRBV4-2; size: -; D: TRBD2; DNA: TGTGCCAGCAGCCTTACTAGCGGAGGTGGGTACGAGCAGTACTTC; CDR3: CASSLTSGGGYEQYF